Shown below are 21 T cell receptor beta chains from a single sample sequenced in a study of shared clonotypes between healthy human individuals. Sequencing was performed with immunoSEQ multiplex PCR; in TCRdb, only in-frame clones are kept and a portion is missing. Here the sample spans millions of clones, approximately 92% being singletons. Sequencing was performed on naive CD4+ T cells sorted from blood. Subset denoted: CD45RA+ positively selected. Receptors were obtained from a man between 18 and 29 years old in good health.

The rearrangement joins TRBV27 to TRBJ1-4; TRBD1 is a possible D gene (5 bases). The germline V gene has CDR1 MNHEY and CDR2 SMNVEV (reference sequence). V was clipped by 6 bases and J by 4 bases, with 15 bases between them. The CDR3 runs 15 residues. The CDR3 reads CASSQTRVGNEKLFF. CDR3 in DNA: TGTGCCAGCAGCCAGACCAGGGTTGGTAATGAAAAACTGTTTTTT.

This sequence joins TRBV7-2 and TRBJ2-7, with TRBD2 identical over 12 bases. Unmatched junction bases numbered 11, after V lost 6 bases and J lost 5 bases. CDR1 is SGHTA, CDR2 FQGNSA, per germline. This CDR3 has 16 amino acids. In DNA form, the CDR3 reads TGTGCCAGCAGGCCCACTAGCGGGGGGACATACCACGAGCAGTACTTC. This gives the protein CASRPTSGGTYHEQYF.

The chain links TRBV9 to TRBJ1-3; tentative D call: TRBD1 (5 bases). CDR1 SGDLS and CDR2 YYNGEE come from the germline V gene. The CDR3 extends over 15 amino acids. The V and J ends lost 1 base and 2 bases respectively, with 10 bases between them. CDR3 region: CASSVMGETGNTIYF. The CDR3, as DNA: TGTGCCAGCAGCGTAATGGGGGAAACTGGAAACACCATATATTTT.

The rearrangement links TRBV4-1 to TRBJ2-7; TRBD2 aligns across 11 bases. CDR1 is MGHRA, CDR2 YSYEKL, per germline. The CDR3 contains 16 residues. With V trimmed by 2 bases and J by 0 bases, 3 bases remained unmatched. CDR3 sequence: CASSQTGTSGSYEQYF. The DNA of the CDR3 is TGCGCCAGCAGCCAAACCGGGACTAGCGGCTCCTACGAGCAGTACTTC.

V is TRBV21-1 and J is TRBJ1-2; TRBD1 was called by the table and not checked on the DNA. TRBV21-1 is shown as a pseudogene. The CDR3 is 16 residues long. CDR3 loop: CASSKGPAGQSYGYTF. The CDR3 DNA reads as TGTGCCAGCAGCAAAGGTCCGGCGGGACAGTCCTATGGCTACACCTTC.

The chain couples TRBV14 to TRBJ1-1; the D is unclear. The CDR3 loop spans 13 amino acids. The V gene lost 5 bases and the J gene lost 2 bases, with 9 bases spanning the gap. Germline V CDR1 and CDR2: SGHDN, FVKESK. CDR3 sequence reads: CASSSGENTEAFF. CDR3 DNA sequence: TGTGCCAGCAGCTCCGGGGAAAACACTGAAGCTTTCTTT.

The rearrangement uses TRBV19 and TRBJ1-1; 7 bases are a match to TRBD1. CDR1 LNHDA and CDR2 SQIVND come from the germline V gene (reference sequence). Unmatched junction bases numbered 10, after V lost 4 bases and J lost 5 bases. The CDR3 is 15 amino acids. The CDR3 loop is CASSTDRVGATEAFF. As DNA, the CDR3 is TGTGCCAGTAGTACCGACAGGGTAGGGGCGACTGAAGCTTTCTTT.

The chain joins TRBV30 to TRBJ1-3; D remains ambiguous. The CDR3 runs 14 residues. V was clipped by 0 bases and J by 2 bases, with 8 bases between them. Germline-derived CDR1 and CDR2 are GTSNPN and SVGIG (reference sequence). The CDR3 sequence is CAWSVGRTGNTIYF. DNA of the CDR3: TGTGCCTGGAGTGTAGGGAGGACTGGAAACACCATATATTTT.

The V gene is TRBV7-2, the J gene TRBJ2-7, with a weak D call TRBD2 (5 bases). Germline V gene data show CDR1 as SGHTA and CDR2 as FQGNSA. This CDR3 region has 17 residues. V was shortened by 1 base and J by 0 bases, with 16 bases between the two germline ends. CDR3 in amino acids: CASSLVRGSASSYEQYF. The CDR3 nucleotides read TGTGCCAGCAGCTTAGTTCGTGGTAGCGCAAGCTCCTACGAGCAGTACTTC.

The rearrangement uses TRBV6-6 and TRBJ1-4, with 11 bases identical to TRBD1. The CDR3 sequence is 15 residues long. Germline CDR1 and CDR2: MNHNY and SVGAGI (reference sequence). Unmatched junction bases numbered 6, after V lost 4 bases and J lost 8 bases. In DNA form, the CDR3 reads TGTGCCAGCAGTTCTGGACAGGGGGCGAAAGAAAAACTGTTTTTT. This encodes CASSSGQGAKEKLFF.

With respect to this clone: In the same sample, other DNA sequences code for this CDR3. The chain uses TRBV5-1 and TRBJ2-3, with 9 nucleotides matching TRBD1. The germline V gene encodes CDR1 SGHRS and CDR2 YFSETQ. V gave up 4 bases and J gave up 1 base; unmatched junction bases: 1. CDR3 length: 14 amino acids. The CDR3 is CASSRTGGTDTQYF. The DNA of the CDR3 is TGCGCCAGCAGCCGGACAGGGGGCACAGATACGCAGTATTTT.

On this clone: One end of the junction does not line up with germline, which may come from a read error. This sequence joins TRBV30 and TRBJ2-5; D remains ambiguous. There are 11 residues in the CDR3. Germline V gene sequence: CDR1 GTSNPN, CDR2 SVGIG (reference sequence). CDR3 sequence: CAWDDKAERNF. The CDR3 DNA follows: TGTGCCTGGGACGACAAGGCTGAACGGAACTTC.

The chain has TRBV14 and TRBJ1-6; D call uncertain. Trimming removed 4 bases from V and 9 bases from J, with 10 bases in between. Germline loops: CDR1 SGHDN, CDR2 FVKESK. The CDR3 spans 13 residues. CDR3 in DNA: TGTGCCAGCAGCCGGACTCTACCTTCACCCCTCCACTTT. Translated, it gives CASSRTLPSPLHF.

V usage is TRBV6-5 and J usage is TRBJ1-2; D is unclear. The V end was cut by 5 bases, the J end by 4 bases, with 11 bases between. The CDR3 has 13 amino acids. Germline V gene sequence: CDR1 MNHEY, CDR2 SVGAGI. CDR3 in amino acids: CASSQPPAYGYTF. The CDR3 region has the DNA TGTGCCAGCAGTCAGCCCCCAGCCTATGGCTACACCTTC.

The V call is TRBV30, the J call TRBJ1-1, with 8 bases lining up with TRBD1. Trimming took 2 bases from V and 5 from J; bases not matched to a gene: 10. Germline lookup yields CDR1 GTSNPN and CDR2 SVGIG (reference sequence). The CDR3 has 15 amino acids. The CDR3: CAWSSIRGRRTEAFF. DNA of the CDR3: TGTGCCTGGAGTTCAATCAGGGGGCGCAGGACTGAAGCTTTCTTT.

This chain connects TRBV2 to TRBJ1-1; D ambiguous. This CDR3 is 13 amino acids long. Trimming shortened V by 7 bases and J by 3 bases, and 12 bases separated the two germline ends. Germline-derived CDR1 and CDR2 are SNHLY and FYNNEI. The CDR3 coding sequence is TGTGCCAGCACGAGGGAGATGGACACTGAAGCTTTCTTT. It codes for CASTREMDTEAFF.

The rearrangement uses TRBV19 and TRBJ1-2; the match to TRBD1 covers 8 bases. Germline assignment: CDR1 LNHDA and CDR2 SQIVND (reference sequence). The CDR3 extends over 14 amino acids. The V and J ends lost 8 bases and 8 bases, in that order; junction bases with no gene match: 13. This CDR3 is CASRSDRGRSGYTF. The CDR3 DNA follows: TGTGCCAGTCGTAGTGACAGGGGACGAAGCGGCTACACCTTC.

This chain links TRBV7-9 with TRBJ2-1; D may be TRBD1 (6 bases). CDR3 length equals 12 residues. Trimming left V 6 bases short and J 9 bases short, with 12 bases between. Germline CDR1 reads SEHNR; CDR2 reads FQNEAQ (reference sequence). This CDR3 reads CASRQGLGEQFF. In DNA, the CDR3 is TGTGCCAGCAGACAGGGATTAGGTGAGCAGTTCTTC.

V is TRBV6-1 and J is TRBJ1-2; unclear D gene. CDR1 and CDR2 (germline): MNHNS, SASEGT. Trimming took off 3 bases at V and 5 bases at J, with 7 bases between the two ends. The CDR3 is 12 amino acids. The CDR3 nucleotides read TGTGCCAGCAGTGACAGGCGATATGGCTACACCTTC. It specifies CASSDRRYGYTF.

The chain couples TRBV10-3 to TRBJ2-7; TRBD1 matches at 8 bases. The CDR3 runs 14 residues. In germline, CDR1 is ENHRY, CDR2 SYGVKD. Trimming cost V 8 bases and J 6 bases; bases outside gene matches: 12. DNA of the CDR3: TGTGCCATCGGACTGACAGGGGCCTACTCCGAGCAGTACTTC. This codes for CAIGLTGAYSEQYF.

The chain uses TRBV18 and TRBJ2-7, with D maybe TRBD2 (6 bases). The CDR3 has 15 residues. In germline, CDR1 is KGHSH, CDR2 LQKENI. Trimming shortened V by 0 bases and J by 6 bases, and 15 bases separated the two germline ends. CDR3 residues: CASSPPVKGGSEQYF. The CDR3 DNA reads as TGTGCCAGCTCACCACCGGTGAAGGGAGGCAGCGAGCAGTACTTC.